Below, 28 T cell receptor beta chains from the same sample are listed, as sequenced in a study of blood T cell repertoires in COVID-19. This table comes from immunoSEQ multiplex PCR, and its TCRdb copy is limited to in-frame clones, with some not included. In the table there are about 280,000 clones, roughly four fifths of which are singletons. Sequences were obtained from PBMCs or T cells enriched from blood (not recorded which). The receptor set was obtained from a man aged 40-49 years who had been exposed to COVID-19.

DNA of the CDR3: TGTGCCAGTAGCTGGACAGGAGGGGATGAAAAACTGTTTTTT. Translated, it gives CASSWTGGDEKLFF. The rearrangement links TRBV19 to TRBJ1-4, with 7 bases identical to TRBD1. The CDR3 sequence is 14 residues long. CDR1 is LNHDA, CDR2 SQIVND, per germline (reference sequence). J was trimmed by 6 bases and V by 6 bases; bases with no gene match: 7.

In DNA form, the CDR3 reads TGTGCCCGCGGAACTTCAGGGGGATATGGGGGCGGCTACACCTTC. It encodes CARGTSGGYGGGYTF. This chain links TRBV5-5 with TRBJ1-2, with 7 nucleotides matching TRBD1. The CDR3 loop spans 15 amino acids. Trimming took 10 bases from V and 8 from J; bases not matched to a gene: 20. Germline V CDR1 and CDR2: SGHKS, YYEKEE (reference sequence).

In this sample, this clone turned up once. The rearrangement joins TRBV11-2 to TRBJ2-7; possibly TRBD1 for D (6 bases). Germline values: CDR1 SGHAT, CDR2 FQNNGV. The CDR3 extends over 14 amino acids. V dropped 7 bases and J dropped 4 bases, with 17 bases sitting between them. The CDR3 spells CASTEWGTKYEQYF. CDR3 DNA: TGTGCCAGCACTGAGTGGGGGACAAAATACGAGCAGTACTTC. Supplemented by reference TRBV11-2 and TRBJ2-7, the full variable domain reads EAGVAQSPRYKIIEKRQSVAFWCNPISGHATLYWYQQILGQGPKLLIQFQNNGVVDDSQLPKDRFSAERLKGVDSTLKIQPAKLEDSAVYLCASTEWGTKYEQYFGPGTRLTVT.

Remarks on this clone: At the DNA level, this CDR3 is encoded by other sequences in the same sample as well. This rearrangement joins TRBV5-1 to TRBJ2-3, with a possible D match to TRBD2 (6 bases). This CDR3 spans 14 amino acids. Germline values: CDR1 SGHRS, CDR2 YFSETQ. Trimming shortened V by 0 bases and J by 2 bases, and 7 bases separated the two germline ends. CDR3 protein: CASSLVAVTDTQYF. CDR3 DNA: TGCGCCAGCAGCTTGGTAGCGGTCACAGATACGCAGTATTTT.

The V call is TRBV5-1, the J call TRBJ2-2, with 8 positions matching TRBD1. The CDR3 contains 14 residues. Losses at the gene ends were 7 bases for V and 4 bases for J; bases not matched to a gene: 6. Germline values: CDR1 SGHRS, CDR2 YFSETQ. CDR3 bases: TGCGCCAGCGGGACAGGTTCTTCCACCGGGGAGCTGTTTTTT. Translation: CASGTGSSTGELFF.

This sequence joins TRBV29-1 and TRBJ2-3; the D gene is possibly TRBD1 (5 bases). CDR3 length: 13 amino acids. Trimming took 6 bases from V and 7 from J, leaving 17 bases between them. CDR1 SQVTM and CDR2 ANQGSEA come from the germline V gene. This CDR3 reads CSVVRPDTNTQYF. The DNA for the CDR3 is TGCAGCGTCGTGCGCCCGGACACGAATACGCAGTATTTT.

The chain is built from TRBV12-3 or TRBV12-4 and TRBJ2-2; perhaps TRBD2 as D (6 bases). This CDR3 region has 13 residues. Trimming cost V 6 bases and J 5 bases, with 10 bases left between them. CDR3 coding DNA: TGTGCCAGCAGCACGGGAGCGACCGGGGAGCTGTTTTTT. Translating it yields CASSTGATGELFF.

This clone was detected only once. The gene calls are TRBV9 and TRBJ1-2; 7 bases are shared with TRBD1. With 3 bases clipped from V and 5 bases from J, the junction kept 7 bases outside the gene matches. This CDR3 is 14 amino acids long. CDR1 SGDLS and CDR2 YYNGEE come from the germline V gene. In nucleotides, the CDR3 is TGTGCCAGCAGCGGACGGGACAGATTATATGGCTACACCTTC. It encodes CASSGRDRLYGYTF. Supplemented by reference TRBV9 and TRBJ1-2, the full variable domain reads DSGVTQTPKHLITATGQRVTLRCSPRSGDLSVYWYQQSLDQGLQFLIQYYNGEERAKGNILERFSAQQFPDLHSELNLSSLELGDSALYFCASSGRDRLYGYTFGSGTRLTVV.

The chain combines TRBV3-1 (or the pseudogene TRBV3-2) with TRBJ2-2; perhaps TRBD2 as D (5 bases). Per the germline V gene, CDR1 is LGHDT and CDR2 is YNNKEL (reference sequence). The CDR3 consists of 13 residues. With 6 bases removed from V and 5 bases from J, the gap between germline ends came to 10 bases. CDR3 residues: CASRPDFTGELFF. The CDR3 DNA reads as TGTGCCAGCAGGCCGGACTTTACCGGGGAGCTGTTTTTT.

This clone was counted once. The chain joins TRBV30 to TRBJ2-3, with 9 nucleotides matching TRBD2. In germline, CDR1 is GTSNPN, CDR2 SVGIG (reference sequence). V was pared by 0 bases and J by 3 bases, with 4 bases of the junction left unmatched. The CDR3 is 15 residues long. CDR3 DNA: TGTGCCTGGAGTGTGGGCGGGAGGGAGACAGATACGCAGTATTTT. Protein: CAWSVGGRETDTQYF.

V and J are TRBV27 and TRBJ1-2; the D gene is possibly TRBD1 (6 bases). The germline V and J ends were trimmed by 5 bases and 7 bases, with 17 bases remaining between them. This CDR3 region has 14 residues. CDR1 and CDR2 from the germline V gene are MNHEY and SMNVEV (reference sequence). The CDR3 here is CASSLHRALSGYTF. The CDR3 DNA reads TGTGCCAGCAGTCTACACAGGGCTTTAAGTGGCTACACCTTC.

In this sample, this clone turned up once. With a much larger clone just one base away, this may be a read error. Other DNA sequences within the sample encode an identical CDR3. The chain recombines TRBV30 with TRBJ2-7, with TRBD1 matching 8 bases. Germline-derived CDR1 and CDR2 are GTSNPN and SVGIG (reference sequence). CDR3 size: 14 residues. The CDR3 loop is CAWINQGASYEQYF. The CDR3 DNA sequence: TGTGCCTGGATCAACCAGGGGGCATCTTACGAGCAGTATTTC.

The chain combines TRBV5-5 with TRBJ1-5; tentative D call: TRBD1 (5 bases). Trimming removed 3 bases at V and 7 bases at J, with 17 bases between. The CDR3 length is 15 residues. Per the germline V gene, CDR1 is SGHKS and CDR2 is YYEKEE (reference sequence). The DNA of the CDR3 is TGTGCCAGCAGCTCTACAGGTAAAGAATGGCAGCCCCAGCATTTT. Amino acid sequence: CASSSTGKEWQPQHF. Looking up the rest from reference TRBV5-5 and TRBJ1-5 gives the full variable domain: DAGVTQSPTHLIKTRGQQVTLRCSPISGHKSVSWYQQVLGQGPQFIFQYYEKEERGRGNFPDRFSARQFPNYSSELNVNALLLGDSALYLCASSSTGKEWQPQHFGDGTRLSIL.

This chain joins TRBV24-1 and TRBJ2-5, with a tentative D call TRBD1 (5 bases). The CDR3 is 15 amino acids. The ends were cut back, 5 bases at V and 7 bases at J, with 19 bases in the middle. Germline lookup yields CDR1 KGHDR and CDR2 SFDVKD. The CDR3 loop is CATSAVGQGTMTQYF. The CDR3, as DNA: TGTGCCACCAGTGCCGTTGGTCAGGGCACCATGACCCAGTACTTC.

The rearrangement uses TRBV7-6 and TRBJ2-3; tentatively, D is TRBD2 (7 bases). CDR3 length: 16 amino acids. V lost 2 bases, J lost 4 bases, and 16 bases lay in between. CDR1 is SGHVS, CDR2 FNYEAQ, per germline. Written as DNA, the CDR3 is TGTGCCAGCAGCTTAAAGGGGGGGGCGGGAGCAGATACGCAGTATTTT. It specifies CASSLKGGAGADTQYF.

Written as DNA, the CDR3 is TGTGCCAGCACGTCCAGCGACACCGGGGAGCTGTTTTTT. The encoded protein is CASTSSDTGELFF. The V gene is TRBV6-5, the J gene TRBJ2-2; unclear D gene. The V gene lost 7 bases and the J gene lost 3 bases, with 9 bases spanning the gap. The CDR3 sequence is 13 residues long. The V gene's germline CDR1 is MNHEY and CDR2 SVGAGI.

V usage is TRBV13 and J usage is TRBJ1-3; tentatively, D is TRBD1 (5 bases). Germline V gene lookup returns CDR1 PRHDT and CDR2 FYEKMQ (reference sequence). Trimming took 8 bases from V and 0 from J, leaving 17 bases between them. There are 16 residues in the CDR3. The DNA of the CDR3 is TGTGCCAGCGGGGGGGGGTTCCCGACCTCTGGAAACACCATATATTTT. Protein product: CASGGGFPTSGNTIYF.

V and J are TRBV19 and TRBJ2-1; 7 nucleotides line up with TRBD2. There are 16 residues in the CDR3. V was clipped by 6 bases and J by 0 bases; unmatched bases: 8. Germline V gene lookup returns CDR1 LNHDA and CDR2 SQIVND (reference sequence). The CDR3 DNA reads TGTGCCAGTAGCAGTAGCGGGTCGAGCTCCTACAATGAGCAGTTCTTC. This codes for CASSSSGSSSYNEQFF.

The rearrangement joins TRBV30 to TRBJ1-1; weak D call: TRBD1 (5 bases). Trimming removed 5 bases from V and 1 base from J, with 11 bases in between. The CDR3 runs 13 residues. Germline CDR1 and CDR2: GTSNPN and SVGIG (reference sequence). CDR3 sequence reads: CAWGAGGNTEAFF. In DNA, the CDR3 is TGTGCCTGGGGGGCCGGGGGGAACACTGAAGCTTTCTTT.

The V and J genes are TRBV6-5 and TRBJ2-5, with D unresolved. There are 12 residues in the CDR3. V lost 7 bases and J 7 bases, leaving 13 bases between the germline ends. Looked up from germline, CDR1 is MNHEY and CDR2 is SVGAGI. DNA of the CDR3: TGTGCCAGCACCTACTCTAGAGGGACCCAGTACTTC. Protein product: CASTYSRGTQYF.

The chain uses TRBV30 and TRBJ1-5; a possible D gene is TRBD1 (5 bases). Germline assignment: CDR1 GTSNPN and CDR2 SVGIG (reference sequence). The CDR3 runs 14 residues. The V end lost 0 bases, the J end lost 10 bases, and 16 bases lay between the germline ends. CDR3 sequence (DNA): TGTGCCTGGAGTGTCGACAGTTGGGTCAGCCCCCAGCATTTT. As protein: CAWSVDSWVSPQHF.

This clone was counted a few times. The CDR3 protein is CASRGATNEKLFF. CDR3 sequence (DNA): TGTGCCAGCAGGGGAGCAACTAATGAAAAACTGTTTTTT. The chain carries TRBV12-3 or TRBV12-4 and TRBJ1-4; D unresolved. V shed 6 bases and J shed 0 bases, with 5 bases lying between them. The CDR3 sequence is 13 residues long.

This clone has only one observation. The chain uses TRBV6-5 and TRBJ1-5, with 7 bases identical to TRBD1. V gave up 4 bases and J gave up 6 bases; unmatched junction bases: 6. The CDR3 sequence is 14 residues long. The germline V gene has CDR1 MNHEY and CDR2 SVGAGI. The CDR3 is CASSLQGRGQPQHF. The CDR3 DNA reads as TGTGCCAGCAGTTTACAGGGGAGAGGTCAGCCCCAGCATTTT.

The chain uses TRBV5-5 and TRBJ2-4; D perhaps matches TRBD1 (7 bases). There are 15 residues in the CDR3. Trimming cost V 2 bases and J 9 bases, with 18 bases left between them. CDR1 is SGHKS and CDR2 is YYEKEE in the germline V gene (reference sequence). CDR3 protein: CASSFVQGGAVIQYF. The CDR3 DNA is TGTGCCAGCAGCTTCGTTCAGGGGGGCGCTGTCATTCAGTACTTC.

The chain couples TRBV24-1 to TRBJ1-5; possibly TRBD1 for D (5 bases). Trimming took 8 bases from V and 4 from J, leaving 11 bases between them. In germline, CDR1 is KGHDR, CDR2 SFDVKD. CDR3 length: 13 residues. The CDR3 region has the DNA TGTGCCACCACGGGGGGGGTAAATCAGCCCCAGCATTTT. Translating it yields CATTGGVNQPQHF.

In this sample, this clone turned up a few times. The chain carries TRBV5-8 and TRBJ1-5; D gene uncertain. Trimming removed 0 bases at V and 0 bases at J, with 7 bases between. The CDR3 spans 15 residues. The V gene's germline CDR1 is SGHTS and CDR2 YDEGEE. The CDR3 is CASSLDLNSNQPQHF. CDR3 nucleotide sequence: TGTGCCAGCAGCTTGGATCTAAATAGCAATCAGCCCCAGCATTTT.

The V call is TRBV29-1, the J call TRBJ1-4; D is uncertain. This CDR3 is built from 14 residues. Looked up from germline, CDR1 is SQVTM and CDR2 is ANQGSEA. Trimming removed 5 bases from V and 0 bases from J, with 10 bases in between. CDR3 DNA: TGCAGCGTTCGATCAACTGCAACTAATGAAAAACTGTTTTTT. Amino acids: CSVRSTATNEKLFF.

The chain carries TRBV18 and TRBJ2-7; TRBD2 agrees at 8 bases. The V gene's germline CDR1 is KGHSH and CDR2 LQKENI. Germline trimming cut 4 bases from V and 6 bases from J; bases unmatched to any gene: 5. The CDR3 length is 13 residues. The CDR3 coding sequence is TGTGCCAGCTCACTCACCGGGGGGGGCGAGCAGTACTTC. Protein product: CASSLTGGGEQYF.